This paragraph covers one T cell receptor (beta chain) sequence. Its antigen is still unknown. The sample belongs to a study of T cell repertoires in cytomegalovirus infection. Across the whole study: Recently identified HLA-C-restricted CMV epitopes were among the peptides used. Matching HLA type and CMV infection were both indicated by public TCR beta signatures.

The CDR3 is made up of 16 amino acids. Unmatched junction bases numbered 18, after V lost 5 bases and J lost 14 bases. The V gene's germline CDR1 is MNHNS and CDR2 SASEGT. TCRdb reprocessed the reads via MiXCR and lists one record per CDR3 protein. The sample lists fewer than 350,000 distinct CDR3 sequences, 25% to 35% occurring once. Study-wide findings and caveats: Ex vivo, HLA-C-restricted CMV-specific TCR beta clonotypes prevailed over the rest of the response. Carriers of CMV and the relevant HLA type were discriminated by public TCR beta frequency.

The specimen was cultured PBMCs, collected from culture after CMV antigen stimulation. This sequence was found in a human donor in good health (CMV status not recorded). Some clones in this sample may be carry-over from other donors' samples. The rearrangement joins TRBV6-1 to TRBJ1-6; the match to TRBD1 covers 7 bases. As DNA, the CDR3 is TGTGCCAGCAGTAAAACCGGACAGGTCCCCCCTTCGACCCTCCACTTT. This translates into CASSKTGQVPPSTLHF.